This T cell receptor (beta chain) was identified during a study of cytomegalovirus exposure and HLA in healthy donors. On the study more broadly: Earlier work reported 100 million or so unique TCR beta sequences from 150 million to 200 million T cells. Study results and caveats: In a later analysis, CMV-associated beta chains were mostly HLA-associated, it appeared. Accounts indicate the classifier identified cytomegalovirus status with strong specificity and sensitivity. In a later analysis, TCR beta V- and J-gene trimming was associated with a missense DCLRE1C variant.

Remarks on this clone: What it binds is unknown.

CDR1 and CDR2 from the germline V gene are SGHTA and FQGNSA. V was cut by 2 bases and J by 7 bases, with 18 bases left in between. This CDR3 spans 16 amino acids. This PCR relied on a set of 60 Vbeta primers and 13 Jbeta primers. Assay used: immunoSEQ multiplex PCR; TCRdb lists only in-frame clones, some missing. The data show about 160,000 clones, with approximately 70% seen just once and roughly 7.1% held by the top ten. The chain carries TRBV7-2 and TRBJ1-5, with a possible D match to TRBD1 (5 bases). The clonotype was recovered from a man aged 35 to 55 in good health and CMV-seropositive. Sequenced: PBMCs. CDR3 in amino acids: CASSLSAAGIDQPQHF. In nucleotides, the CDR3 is TGTGCCAGCAGCTTATCGGCGGCAGGGATAGACCAGCCCCAGCATTTT. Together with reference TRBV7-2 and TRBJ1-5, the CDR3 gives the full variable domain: GAGVSQSPSNKVTEKGKDVELRCDPISGHTALYWYRQSLGQGLEFLIYFQGNSAPDKSGLPSDRFSAERTGGSVSTLTIQRTQQEDSAVYLCASSLSAAGIDQPQHFGDGTRLSIL.